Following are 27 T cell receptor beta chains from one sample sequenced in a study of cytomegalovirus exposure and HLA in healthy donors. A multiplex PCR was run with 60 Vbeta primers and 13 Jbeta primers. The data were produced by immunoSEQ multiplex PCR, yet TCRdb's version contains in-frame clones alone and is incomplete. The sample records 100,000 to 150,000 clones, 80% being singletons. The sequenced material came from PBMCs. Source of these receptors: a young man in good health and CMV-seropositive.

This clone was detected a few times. The CDR3 DNA is TGTGCCAGCAGTGACTCGGGGACAGGGACTGCCGGGGAGCTGTTTTTT. Its protein is CASSDSGTGTAGELFF. The chain is built from TRBV6-4 and TRBJ2-2, with 9 positions matching TRBD1. The germline gives CDR1 MRHNA, CDR2 SNTAGT. CDR3 size: 16 residues. J gave up 6 bases and V 0 bases, and 5 bases lay outside the gene matches.

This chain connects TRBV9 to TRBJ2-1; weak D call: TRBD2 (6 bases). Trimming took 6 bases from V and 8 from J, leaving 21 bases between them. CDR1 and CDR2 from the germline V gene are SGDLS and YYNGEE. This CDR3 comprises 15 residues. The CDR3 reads CASNSGLRAFDEQFF. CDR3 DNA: TGTGCCAGCAACTCGGGACTCCGTGCTTTCGATGAGCAGTTCTTC.

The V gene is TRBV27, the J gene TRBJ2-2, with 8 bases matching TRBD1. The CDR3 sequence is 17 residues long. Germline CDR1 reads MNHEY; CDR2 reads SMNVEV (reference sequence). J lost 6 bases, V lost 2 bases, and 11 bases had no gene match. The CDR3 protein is CASSLPSRTGISGELFF. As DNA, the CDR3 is TGTGCCAGCAGTTTACCTTCTCGGACAGGGATCTCCGGGGAGCTGTTTTTT.

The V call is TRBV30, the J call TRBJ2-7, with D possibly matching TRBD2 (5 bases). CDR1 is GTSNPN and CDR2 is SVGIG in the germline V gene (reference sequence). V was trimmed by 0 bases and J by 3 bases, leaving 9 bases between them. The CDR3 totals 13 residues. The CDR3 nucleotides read TGTGCCTGGAGTGTCGGGGTGATCTACGAGCAGTACTTC. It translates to CAWSVGVIYEQYF.

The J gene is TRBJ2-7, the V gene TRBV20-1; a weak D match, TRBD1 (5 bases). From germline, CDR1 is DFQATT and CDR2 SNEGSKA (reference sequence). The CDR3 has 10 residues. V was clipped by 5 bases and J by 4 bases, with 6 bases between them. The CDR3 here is CSADSYEQYF. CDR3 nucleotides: TGCAGTGCTGACAGTTACGAGCAGTACTTC.

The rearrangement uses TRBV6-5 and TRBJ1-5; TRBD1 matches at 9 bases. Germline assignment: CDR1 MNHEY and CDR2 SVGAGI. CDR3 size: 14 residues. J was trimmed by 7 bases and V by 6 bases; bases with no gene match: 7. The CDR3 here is CASRKTGGGQPQHF. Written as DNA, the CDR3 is TGTGCCAGCAGGAAAACAGGGGGCGGCCAGCCCCAGCATTTT.

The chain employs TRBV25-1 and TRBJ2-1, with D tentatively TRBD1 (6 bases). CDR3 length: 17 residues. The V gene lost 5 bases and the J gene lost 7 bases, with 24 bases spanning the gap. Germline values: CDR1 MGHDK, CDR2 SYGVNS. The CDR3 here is CASSRIKQGIADNEQFF. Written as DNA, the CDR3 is TGTGCCAGCAGTCGTATTAAACAGGGTATTGCCGATAATGAGCAGTTCTTC.

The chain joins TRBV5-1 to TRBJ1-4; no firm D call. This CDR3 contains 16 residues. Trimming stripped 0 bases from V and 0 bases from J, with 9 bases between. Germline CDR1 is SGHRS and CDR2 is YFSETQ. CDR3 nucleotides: TGCGCCAGCAGCTTGGCTGCGGCTGCAACTAATGAAAAACTGTTTTTT. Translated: CASSLAAAATNEKLFF.

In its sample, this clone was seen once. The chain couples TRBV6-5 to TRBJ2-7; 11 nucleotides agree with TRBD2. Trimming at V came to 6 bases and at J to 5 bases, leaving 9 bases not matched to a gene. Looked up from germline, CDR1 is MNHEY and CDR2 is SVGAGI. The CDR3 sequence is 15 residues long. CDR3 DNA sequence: TGTGCCAGCAGCCCCACTAGCGGGGGAAGCGACGAGCAGTACTTC. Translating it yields CASSPTSGGSDEQYF.

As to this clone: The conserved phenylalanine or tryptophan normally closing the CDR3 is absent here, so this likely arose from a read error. CDR3 nucleotide sequence: TGTGCCAGTAGTGGTATGGGCCAGCCCCAGCATCTT. Its translation: CASSGMGQPQHL. This sequence joins TRBV19 and TRBJ1-5; the D is unclear. Germline V gene sequence: CDR1 LNHDA, CDR2 SQIVND (reference sequence). The CDR3 totals 12 residues. V lost 5 bases, J lost 7 bases, and 9 bases lay in between.

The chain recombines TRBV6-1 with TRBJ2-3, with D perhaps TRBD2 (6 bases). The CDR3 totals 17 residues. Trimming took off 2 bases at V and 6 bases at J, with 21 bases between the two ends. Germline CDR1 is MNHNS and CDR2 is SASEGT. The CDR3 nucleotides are TGTGCCAGCAGTGAACGATATACACCAGGCGGGGCGGATACGCAGTATTTT. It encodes CASSERYTPGGADTQYF.

In DNA form, the CDR3 reads TGTGCCAGCAGTACCGACAGAGATCAGCCCCAGCATTTT. Protein sequence: CASSTDRDQPQHF. The V and J genes are TRBV28 and TRBJ1-5; tentative D call: TRBD1 (5 bases). Trimming took off 5 bases at V and 5 bases at J, with 10 bases between the two ends. This CDR3 has 13 residues. CDR1 and CDR2 from the germline V gene are MDHEN and SYDVKM.

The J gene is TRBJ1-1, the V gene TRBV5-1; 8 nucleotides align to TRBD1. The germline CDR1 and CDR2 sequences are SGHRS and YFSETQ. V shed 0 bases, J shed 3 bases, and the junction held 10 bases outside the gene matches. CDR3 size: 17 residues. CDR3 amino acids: CASSLGGLTGAHTEAFF. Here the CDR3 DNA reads TGCGCCAGCAGCTTGGGGGGATTGACAGGGGCCCACACTGAAGCTTTCTTT.

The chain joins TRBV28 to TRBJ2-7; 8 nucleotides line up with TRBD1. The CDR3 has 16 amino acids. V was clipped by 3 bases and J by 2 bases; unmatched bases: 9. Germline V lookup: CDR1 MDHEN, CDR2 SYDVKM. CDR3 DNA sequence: TGTGCCAGCAGTTTCCCGGACAGGGAGGATACCTACGAGCAGTACTTC. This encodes CASSFPDREDTYEQYF.

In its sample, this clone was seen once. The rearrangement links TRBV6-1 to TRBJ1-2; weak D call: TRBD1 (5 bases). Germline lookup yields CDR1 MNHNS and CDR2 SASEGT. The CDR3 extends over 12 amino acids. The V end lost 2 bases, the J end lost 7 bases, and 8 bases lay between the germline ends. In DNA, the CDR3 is TGTGCCAGCAGTGAATTGGGGGGTGGCTACACCTTC. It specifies CASSELGGGYTF.

Here the CDR3 reads CASSPGRMSGQGAETQYF. The CDR3 DNA reads as TGTGCCAGCAGCCCGGGCCGGATGTCGGGACAGGGGGCAGAGACCCAGTACTTC. The chain combines TRBV5-8 with TRBJ2-5, with 12 bases matching TRBD1. CDR1 is SGHTS, CDR2 YDEGEE, per germline. V lost 4 bases and J lost 4; bases outside the gene matches: 14. The CDR3 length is 18 residues. The full variable domain, in which reference TRBV5-8 and TRBJ2-5 provide the parts outside the CDR3, is EAGVTQSPTHLIKTRGQQATLRCSPISGHTSVYWYQQALGLGLQFLLWYDEGEERNRGNFPPRFSGRQFPNYSSELNVNALELEDSALYLCASSPGRMSGQGAETQYFGPGTRLLVL.

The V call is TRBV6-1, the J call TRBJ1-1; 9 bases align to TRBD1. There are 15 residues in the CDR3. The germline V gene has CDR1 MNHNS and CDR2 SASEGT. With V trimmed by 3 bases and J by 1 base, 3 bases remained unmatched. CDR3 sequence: CASSETGQGNTEAFF. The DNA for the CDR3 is TGTGCCAGCAGTGAGACGGGACAGGGGAACACTGAAGCTTTCTTT.

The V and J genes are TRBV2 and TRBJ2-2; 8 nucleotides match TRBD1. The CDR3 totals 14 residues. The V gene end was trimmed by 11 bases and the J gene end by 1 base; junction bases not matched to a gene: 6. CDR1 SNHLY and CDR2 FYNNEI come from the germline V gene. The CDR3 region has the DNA TGTGCCTCCCAGGGGGCAGAGAACACCGGGGAGCTGTTTTTT. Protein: CASQGAENTGELFF.

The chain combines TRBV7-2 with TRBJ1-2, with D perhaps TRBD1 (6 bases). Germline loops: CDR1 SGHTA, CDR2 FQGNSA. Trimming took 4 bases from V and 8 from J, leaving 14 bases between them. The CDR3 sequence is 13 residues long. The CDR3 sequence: CASSSGHANGYTF. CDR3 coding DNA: TGTGCCAGCAGCTCGGGACACGCGAACGGCTACACCTTC.

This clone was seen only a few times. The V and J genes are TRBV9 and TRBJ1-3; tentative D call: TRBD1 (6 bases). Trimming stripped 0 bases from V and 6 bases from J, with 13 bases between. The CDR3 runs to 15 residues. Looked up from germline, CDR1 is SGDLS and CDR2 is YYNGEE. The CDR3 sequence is CASSVAWGHLNTIYF. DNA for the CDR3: TGTGCCAGCAGCGTAGCTTGGGGACACTTAAACACCATATATTTT.

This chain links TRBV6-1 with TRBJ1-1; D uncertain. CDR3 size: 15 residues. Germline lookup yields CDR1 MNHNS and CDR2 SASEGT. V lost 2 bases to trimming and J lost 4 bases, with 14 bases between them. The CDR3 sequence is CASSEPAGESTEAFF. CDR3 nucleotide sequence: TGTGCCAGCAGTGAACCGGCGGGTGAGAGCACTGAAGCTTTCTTT.

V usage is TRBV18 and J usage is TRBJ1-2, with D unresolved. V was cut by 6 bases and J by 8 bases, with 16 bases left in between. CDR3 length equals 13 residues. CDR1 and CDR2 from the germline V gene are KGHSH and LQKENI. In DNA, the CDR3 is TGTGCCAGCTCCCCCACAGCCAACGGAGGCTACACCTTC. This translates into CASSPTANGGYTF.

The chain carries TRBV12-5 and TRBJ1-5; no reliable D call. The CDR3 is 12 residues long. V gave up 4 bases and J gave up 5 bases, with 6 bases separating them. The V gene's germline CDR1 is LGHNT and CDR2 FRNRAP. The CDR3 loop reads CASGSGDQPQHF. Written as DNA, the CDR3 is TGTGCTAGTGGTTCCGGAGATCAGCCCCAGCATTTT.

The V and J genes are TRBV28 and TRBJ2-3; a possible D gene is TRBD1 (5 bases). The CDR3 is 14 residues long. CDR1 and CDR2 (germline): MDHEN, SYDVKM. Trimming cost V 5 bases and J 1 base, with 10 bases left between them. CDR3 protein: CASSPRRGTDTQYF. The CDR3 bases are TGTGCCAGCAGTCCCCGCAGGGGCACAGATACGCAGTATTTT.

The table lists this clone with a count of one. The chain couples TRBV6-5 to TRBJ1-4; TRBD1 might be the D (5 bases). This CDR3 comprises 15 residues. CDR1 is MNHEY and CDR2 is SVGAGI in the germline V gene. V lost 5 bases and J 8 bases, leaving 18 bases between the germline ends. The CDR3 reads CASSRSGTNGEKLFF. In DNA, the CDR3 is TGTGCCAGCAGTCGAAGCGGGACGAACGGCGAAAAACTGTTTTTT.

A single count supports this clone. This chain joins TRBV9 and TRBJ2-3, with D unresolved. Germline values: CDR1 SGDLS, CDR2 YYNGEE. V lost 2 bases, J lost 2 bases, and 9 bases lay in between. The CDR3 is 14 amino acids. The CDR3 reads CASSVSRVTDTQYF. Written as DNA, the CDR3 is TGTGCCAGCAGCGTGAGTCGGGTCACAGATACGCAGTATTTT.

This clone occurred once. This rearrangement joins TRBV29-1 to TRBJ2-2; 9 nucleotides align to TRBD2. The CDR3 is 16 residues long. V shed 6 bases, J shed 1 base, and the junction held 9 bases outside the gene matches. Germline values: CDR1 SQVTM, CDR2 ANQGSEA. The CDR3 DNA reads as TGCAGCGTCATGCCGTTTAGCGGGGGGAACACCGGGGAGCTGTTTTTT. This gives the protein CSVMPFSGGNTGELFF.